The source of this TCR beta chain is a study of blood T cell repertoires in COVID-19. The wider study: In each case, the material was cDNA or gDNA derived from T cells, B-cell-depleted T cells, or PBMCs.

Only a few counts were recorded for this clone. The length of the CDR3 is 14 residues. Trimming at V came to 2 bases and at J to 3 bases, leaving 3 bases not matched to a gene. The germline V gene has CDR1 SGHVS and CDR2 FNYEAQ. Seattle patients were enrolled while actively infected and followed longitudinally. Profiling relied on immunoSEQ multiplex PCR, and the TCRdb table lists in-frame clones only, not all of them. The table has a few hundred thousand clones, approximately 88% seen once; the top ten hold approximately 6%. The chain links TRBV7-6 to TRBJ2-7, with 8 bases matching TRBD1. The receptor was derived from a woman under 40 with COVID-19, enrolled during active disease. Sequenced material: peripheral blood. The DNA for the CDR3 is TGTGCCAGCAGCTTACAGGGGGCGGTCTACGAGCAGTACTTC. Translating gives CASSLQGAVYEQYF.